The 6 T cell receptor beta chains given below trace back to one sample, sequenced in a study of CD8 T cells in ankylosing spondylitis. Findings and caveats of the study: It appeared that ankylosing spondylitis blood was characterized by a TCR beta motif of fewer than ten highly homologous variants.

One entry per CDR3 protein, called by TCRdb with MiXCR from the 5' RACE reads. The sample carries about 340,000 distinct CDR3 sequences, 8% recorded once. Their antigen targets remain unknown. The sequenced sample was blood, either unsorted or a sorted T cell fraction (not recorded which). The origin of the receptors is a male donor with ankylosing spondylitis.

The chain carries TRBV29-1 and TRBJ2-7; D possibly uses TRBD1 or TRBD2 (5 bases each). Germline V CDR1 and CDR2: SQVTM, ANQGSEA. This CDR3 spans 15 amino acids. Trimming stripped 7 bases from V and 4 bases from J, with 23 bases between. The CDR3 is CSASGRDGTKYEQYF. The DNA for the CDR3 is TGCAGCGCTTCAGGCCGGGACGGAACAAAATACGAGCAGTACTTC.

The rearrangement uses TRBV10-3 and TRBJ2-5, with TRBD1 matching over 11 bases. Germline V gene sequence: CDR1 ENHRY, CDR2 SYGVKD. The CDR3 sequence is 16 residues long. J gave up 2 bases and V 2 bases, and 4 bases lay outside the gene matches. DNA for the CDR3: TGTGCCATCAGTGAGCGGACAGGGGGCTGGCAAGAGACCCAGTACTTC. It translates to CAISERTGGWQETQYF.

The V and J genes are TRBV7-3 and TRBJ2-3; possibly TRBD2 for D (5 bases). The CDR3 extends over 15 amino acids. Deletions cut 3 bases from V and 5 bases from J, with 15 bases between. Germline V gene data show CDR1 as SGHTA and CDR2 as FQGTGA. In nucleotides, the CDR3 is TGTGCCAGCAGCTTTAGGCGGGCTAGTGAAGATACGCAGTATTTT. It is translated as CASSFRRASEDTQYF.

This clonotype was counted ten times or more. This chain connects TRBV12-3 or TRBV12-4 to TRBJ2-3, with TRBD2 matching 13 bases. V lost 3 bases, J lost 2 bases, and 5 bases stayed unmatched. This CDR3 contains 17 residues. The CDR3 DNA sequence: TGTGCCAGCAGTTTGGAACTAGCGGGAGGGCCCACAGATACGCAGTATTTT. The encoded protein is CASSLELAGGPTDTQYF.

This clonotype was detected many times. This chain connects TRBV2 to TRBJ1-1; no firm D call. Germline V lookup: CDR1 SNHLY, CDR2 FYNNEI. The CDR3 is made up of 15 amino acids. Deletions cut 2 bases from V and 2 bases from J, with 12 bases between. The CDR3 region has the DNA TGTGCCAGCAGTGAACGGCAACAGCCTAACACTGAAGCTTTCTTT. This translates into CASSERQQPNTEAFF. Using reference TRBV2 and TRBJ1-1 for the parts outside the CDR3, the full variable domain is EPEVTQTPSHQVTQMGQEVILRCVPISNHLYFYWYRQILGQKVEFLVSFYNNEISEKSEIFDDQFSVERPDGSNFTLKIRSTKLEDSAMYFCASSERQQPNTEAFFGQGTRLTVV.

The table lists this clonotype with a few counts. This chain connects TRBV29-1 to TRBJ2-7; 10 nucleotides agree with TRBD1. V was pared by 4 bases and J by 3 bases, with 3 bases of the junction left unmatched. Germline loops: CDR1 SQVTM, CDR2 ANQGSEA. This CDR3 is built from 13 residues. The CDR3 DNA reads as TGCAGCGTTGTTCGGACAGGGGGCTACGAGCAGTACTTC. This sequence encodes CSVVRTGGYEQYF.